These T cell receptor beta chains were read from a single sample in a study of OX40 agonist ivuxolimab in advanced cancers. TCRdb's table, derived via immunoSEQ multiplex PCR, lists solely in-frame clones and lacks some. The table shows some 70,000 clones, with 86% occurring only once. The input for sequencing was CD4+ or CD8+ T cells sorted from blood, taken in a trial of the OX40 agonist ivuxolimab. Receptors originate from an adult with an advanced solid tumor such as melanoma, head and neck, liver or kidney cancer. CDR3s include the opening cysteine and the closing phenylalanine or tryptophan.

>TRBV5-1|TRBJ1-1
CASSLTGGRDTEAFF
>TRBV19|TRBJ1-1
CASSMEVSGRAFF
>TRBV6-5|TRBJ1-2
CASSYSGDYGYTF
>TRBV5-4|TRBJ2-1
CASSPTLQGPREQFF
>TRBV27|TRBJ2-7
CASSSPPGQGGHEQYF
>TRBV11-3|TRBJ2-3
CASSLFEDPDTQYF
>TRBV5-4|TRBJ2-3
CASSSGLTGGTDTQYF
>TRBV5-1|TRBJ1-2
CASIGLGEVGYTF
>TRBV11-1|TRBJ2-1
CASKSSSGLAGINEQFF
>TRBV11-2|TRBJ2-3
CASSPGTDTQYF
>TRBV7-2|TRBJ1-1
CASSLTPNTEAFF
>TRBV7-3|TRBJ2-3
CASSRFGQEADTQYF
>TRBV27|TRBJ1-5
CASKGWNQPQHF
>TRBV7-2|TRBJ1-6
CASSLTGLSSYNSPLHF
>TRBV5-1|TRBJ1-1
CASSFTGQTQNTEAFF
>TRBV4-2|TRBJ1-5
CASSHLDRGEPQHF
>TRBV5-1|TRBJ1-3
CASSDGSGNTIYF
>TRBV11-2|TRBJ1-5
CASSAPVGGQPQHF
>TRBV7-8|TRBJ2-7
CASSLGAGEYEQYF
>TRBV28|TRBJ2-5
CASSPQTGWETQYF
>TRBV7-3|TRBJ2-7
CASSPGQGYEQYF
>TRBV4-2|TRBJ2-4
CASSPSGTSGDIQYF
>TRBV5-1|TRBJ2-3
CASSLGGGSTDTQYF
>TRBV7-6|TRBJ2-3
CASSLATDTQYF
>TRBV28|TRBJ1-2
CASSLTDRPFYGYTF
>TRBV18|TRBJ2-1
CASSPSRVEQFF